A selection of T cell receptor beta chains follows, all from one sample in a study of early T cells in non-severe SARS-CoV-2 infection. Via MiXCR, TCRdb re-called the 5' RACE reads, giving one row per CDR3 protein. The table has some 61,000 distinct CDR3 sequences, 13% seen once; the top ten hold over 6.5%. The material sequenced was whole blood. These receptor sequences come from an adult who was a healthcare worker with PCR-confirmed SARS-CoV-2 infection or an uninfected control (not recorded which). Both conserved end residues are part of each CDR3. A D gene is named only where the DNA matches it firmly. Only some rows state a clone size, as once, few, many or a class for expanded clones.

CASSMVRAGTPLHF TGTGCCAGCAGTATGGTCCGGGCTGGGACACCCCTCCACTTT TRBJ1-6 few NA TRBV12-3/TRBV12-4
CASSQEQGRNGELFF TGTGCCAGCAGCCAAGAACAGGGAAGGAATGGGGAGCTGTTTTTT TRBJ2-2 NA NA TRBV4-2
CASSSPPDRPYNSPLHF TGTGCCAGCAGCTCCCCCCCGGACAGGCCTTATAATTCACCCCTCCACTTT TRBJ1-6 few TRBD1 TRBV7-8
CSVIVTGGKTEAFF TGCAGCGTTATAGTTACAGGGGGGAAAACTGAAGCTTTCTTT TRBJ1-1 NA TRBD1 TRBV29-1
CASSSGAPGETQYF TGTGCCAGCAGCTCCGGGGCGCCTGGGGAGACCCAGTACTTC TRBJ2-5 few NA TRBV13
CAWGHSNQPQHF TGTGCCTGGGGGCATAGCAATCAGCCCCAGCATTTT TRBJ1-5 many NA TRBV30
CASSYLGLGGVTDTQYF TGTGCCAGCAGTTATCTGGGTTTAGGGGGAGTCACAGATACGCAGTATTTT TRBJ2-3 NA NA TRBV6-5
CASSFSGSTDTQYF TGTGCCAGCAGCTTTAGCGGAAGCACAGATACGCAGTATTTT TRBJ2-3 many NA TRBV11-3
CASSGRRDRNTGELFF TGTGCCAGCAGTGGCCGGAGGGACAGAAACACCGGGGAGCTGTTTTTT TRBJ2-2 few NA TRBV12-3/TRBV12-4
CASSLDTGRNTIYF TGTGCCAGCAGCCTCGACACCGGGAGAAACACCATATATTTT TRBJ1-3 few NA TRBV7-8
CASRDRGGSSYEQYF TGTGCCAGCAGGGATCGTGGCGGGAGCTCCTACGAGCAGTACTTC TRBJ2-7 NA TRBD2 TRBV28
CASSLTVNYGYTF TGCGCCAGCAGTTTAACAGTAAACTATGGCTACACCTTC TRBJ1-2 NA NA TRBV10-1
CASSLAGTAEETQYF TGCGCCAGCAGCTTGGCCGGGACAGCTGAAGAGACCCAGTACTTC TRBJ2-5 few TRBD1 TRBV5-1
CASSLWGGGKEAFF TGTGCCAGCAGTTTATGGGGAGGGGGCAAGGAAGCTTTCTTT TRBJ1-1 few TRBD1 TRBV28
CASSQSVGLAGALSYEQYF TGCGCCAGCAGCCAATCTGTTGGACTAGCGGGAGCACTCTCCTACGAGCAGTACTTC TRBJ2-7 many TRBD2 TRBV4-1
CSVEHNEQFF TGCAGCGTTGAGCACAATGAGCAGTTCTTC TRBJ2-1 NA NA TRBV29-1
CSASVLAGYTDTQYF TGCAGTGCTAGCGTCCTAGCGGGCTACACAGATACGCAGTATTTT TRBJ2-3 many TRBD2 TRBV20-1
CSVGMSSKGDQPQHF TGCAGCGTTGGGATGTCGAGCAAGGGGGATCAGCCCCAGCATTTT TRBJ1-5 many NA TRBV29-1
CASSLIDNYGYTF TGTGCCAGCAGCTTGATCGATAACTATGGCTACACCTTC TRBJ1-2 NA NA TRBV5-6
CASSSGFRETQYF TGTGCCAGCAGCTCGGGGTTCCGAGAGACCCAGTACTTC TRBJ2-5 NA NA TRBV7-8
CASSWGALTGELFF TGTGCCAGCAGTTGGGGGGCGCTCACCGGGGAGCTGTTTTTT TRBJ2-2 few NA TRBV6-2/TRBV6-3
CASSPGTGAPKDF TGTGCCAGCAGCCCTGGGACAGGGGCTCCTAAGGACTTC TRBJ2-1 NA TRBD1 TRBV28
CASRKWGQGFHEQYF TGTGCCAGCAGAAAGTGGGGACAGGGCTTCCACGAGCAGTACTTC TRBJ2-7 few TRBD1 TRBV6-2/TRBV6-3
CASSYPDRLEQYF TGTGCCAGCAGTTATCCGGACAGACTCGAGCAGTACTTC TRBJ2-7 few NA TRBV6-5
CASLLAVKQETQYF TGTGCCAGTTTACTAGCGGTAAAACAAGAGACCCAGTACTTC TRBJ2-5 NA TRBD2 TRBV6-1
CSASRGGSTDTQYF TGCAGTGCTAGTAGGGGCGGGAGCACAGATACGCAGTATTTT TRBJ2-3 few NA TRBV20-1
CASINQLEQYF TGTGCCAGCATTAACCAACTCGAGCAGTACTTC TRBJ2-7 few NA TRBV28
CASSLSQRAYNEQFF TGTGCCAGCAGTTTAAGCCAGCGGGCCTACAATGAGCAGTTCTTC TRBJ2-1 few NA TRBV27
CASRLATGFSYEQYF TGTGCCAGCAGGCTTGCAACAGGGTTTTCCTACGAGCAGTACTTC TRBJ2-7 few NA TRBV6-1
CSATSGREYNEQFF TGCAGTGCAACTAGCGGGAGGGAATACAATGAGCAGTTCTTC TRBJ2-1 NA TRBD2 TRBV20-1
CASSFDRGSPTYEQYF TGTGCCAGCAGTTTCGACAGGGGGTCCCCCACCTACGAGCAGTACTTC TRBJ2-7 many TRBD1 TRBV6-2/TRBV6-3
CASSQGSGRAFNEQFF TGTGCCAGCAGCCAAGGGAGCGGGAGGGCCTTCAATGAGCAGTTCTTC TRBJ2-1 few TRBD2 TRBV5-4